The present entry profiles one T cell receptor beta chain with its context. The antigen it recognizes is unknown. The sample holds no much larger clone one base away, and base qualities are not on file. The data belong to a study of Ad26.COV2.S vaccination and SARS-CoV-2 variants (dated by TCRdb to the early 2020s). With regard to the full study: Donors in the vaccine arm were drawn from COV1001, a multicentre, randomized, double-blind, placebo-controlled phase I-IIa trial testing Ad26.COV2.S in healthy adults. A total of 32 samples were included in the TCR-sequenced set, comprising around 19 Ad26.COV2.S vaccine recipients, 5 placebo recipients and 8 SARS-CoV-2 convalescent individuals. Trial participants were randomized into five groups of five, in which low-dose or high-dose Ad26.COV2.S was given once or twice, or placebo was given on both occasions. Ad26.COV2.S was administered intramuscularly at 5 x 10^10 or 1 x 10^11 viral particles, either as a single shot or as two shots given 56 days apart. TCRbeta repertoire sequencing served as the tool for gauging how specific and how broad the SARS-CoV-2-reactive T cell receptors were following Ad26.COV2.S vaccination. Investigators remained blinded to trial group allocation during experiments and outcome assessment. General findings and caveats noted by the study authors: Non-spike TCR breadth was comparable between vaccine and placebo recipients, consistent with the vaccine containing only spike. The authors noted that the TCR breadth and depth analyses may have underestimated total T cell responses. After vaccination, substantial breadth of spike-specific CD8+ and CD4+ T cell responses was reported. The study was not powered for comparison of responses between vaccine doses or regimens. Ad26.COV2.S recipients had higher spike-specific TCR breadth than placebo recipients (P = 0.0014).

Trimming takes 2 bases from V and 4 bases from J, and the germline ends sit 11 bases apart. In the germline V gene (reference sequence), CDR1 corresponds to MNHNY and CDR2 to SVGAGI. The CDR3 starts with the cysteine, ends with the phenylalanine, and has 14 residues. The kept DNA is CDR3 alone, 42 bases in frame from the first base. Explained via the paper, the treatment or condition label denotes: over 15 received Ad26.COV2.S at low or high dose, single or two shots; 5 received placebo; per-sample allocation not given. Repertoires of vaccine and placebo recipients were sequenced from samples collected on day 63 after the first injection. Between 29 July and 7 August 2020, Cohort 1b enrolled approximately 26 adults aged 18-55 years at one site in Boston, USA. Ad26.COV2.S was a replication-incompetent adenovirus type 26 vector expressing a prefusion-stabilized SARS-CoV-2 spike protein from the original Wuhan strain.

The immunoSEQ Assay was used to sequence TCRbeta CDR3 regions. After extraction, genomic DNA underwent amplification by bias-controlled multiplex PCR, followed by high-throughput sequencing. The authors processed their data as follows. To quantify the absolute abundance of each unique TCRbeta CDR3 region, sequences were collapsed and filtered. T cell fraction was estimated by normalizing TCRbeta template counts to usable DNA, with usable DNA measured through amplification of reference genes found in all nucleated cells. Repertoire TCRs were annotated as SARS-CoV-2-specific by exact matching of V gene, CDR3 amino acid sequence and J gene to a known reactive TCR set. MIRA supplied the reference SARS-CoV-2 TCR set, which was filtered for enrichment in COVID-19-positive ImmuneCODE repertoires so that public or cross-reactive TCRs were removed. Based on the MIRA antigens, annotated TCRs were further analysed at the level of specific ORF or position within ORF. Breadth was defined as annotated unique rearrangements over total unique productive rearrangements; depth was the summed frequency of those rearrangements. TCR breadth was compared between groups using two-sided Wilcoxon rank-sum tests. Here the immuneACCESS table is served through TCRdb, limited to in-frame sequences with V and J called. Missing clones are a known gap in these copies; in checked studies unresolved V genes cover under half, and the rest lacks a known reason. V and J calls plus clone size are reproduced from that table; the DNA served to infer D and trimming. Here the sample has a few hundred thousand clones; approximately 90% occur a single time. The leading ten clones occupy around 1.8% of the sample.

The specimen comprised peripheral blood, sampled in a trial of Ad26.COV2.S vaccine versus placebo. This receptor was identified in a person between 18 and 65 years old who received the Ad26.COV2.S COVID-19 vaccine or a placebo. The chain is assembled from TRBV6-6 and TRBJ1-1; the D segment could be TRBD1, given 5 matching bases. The nucleotide sequence reads TGTGCCAGCAGTTACGACGGGGGGAGCACTGAAGCTTTCTTT. Its amino acids are CASSYDGGSTEAFF.